The 20 T cell receptor beta chains reported below all come from one sample, sequenced in a study of beta chain features in type 1 diabetes. As every portion of the isolated RNA was reverse transcribed, the sequencing read expressed TCRB transcripts. Sequencing used immunoSEQ multiplex PCR; TCRdb keeps in-frame clones, though not all of them. This table has around 290,000 clones, roughly 8% appearing once. The source material was central memory CD4+ T cells from blood. These receptor sequences come from a young woman in good health.

Of note for this clone: Other DNA variants within this sample encode the same CDR3. The chain couples TRBV27 to TRBJ1-5, with 9 bases aligning to TRBD1. The CDR3 contains 16 residues. The germline CDR1 and CDR2 sequences are MNHEY and SMNVEV (reference sequence). J lost 7 bases, V lost 5 bases, and 12 bases had no gene match. CDR3 protein: CASSPSRRTGDQPQHF. The DNA for the CDR3 is TGTGCCAGCAGTCCCTCTAGACGGACAGGGGACCAGCCCCAGCATTTT.

CDR3 in amino acids: CASSLGPSEGRTEAFF. Here the CDR3 DNA reads TGCGCCAGCAGCTTGGGACCATCCGAGGGGCGCACTGAAGCTTTCTTT. This chain links TRBV5-1 with TRBJ1-1, with a tentative D call TRBD1 (5 bases). The CDR3 is 16 residues long. CDR1 is SGHRS, CDR2 YFSETQ, per germline. Trimming removed 0 bases from V and 4 bases from J, with 16 bases in between.

The chain carries TRBV11-2 and TRBJ2-3; 7 nucleotides agree with TRBD2. The V gene's germline CDR1 is SGHAT and CDR2 FQNNGV. V lost 5 bases and J lost 0; bases outside the gene matches: 5. CDR3 length: 15 amino acids. The CDR3 sequence: CASSLGRPSTDTQYF. The CDR3 nucleotides are TGTGCCAGCAGCCTCGGGAGGCCCAGCACAGATACGCAGTATTTT.

This clone was detected a few times. V and J are TRBV6-1 and TRBJ2-5, with 8 bases matching TRBD2. The germline CDR1 and CDR2 sequences are MNHNS and SASEGT. The CDR3 has 14 residues. With V trimmed by 4 bases and J by 6 bases, 7 bases remained unmatched. The CDR3 is CASSGTREVKTQYF. CDR3 nucleotides: TGTGCCAGCAGTGGGACGCGGGAGGTGAAGACCCAGTACTTC.

This clone was seen a few times. The chain employs TRBV11-1 and TRBJ2-3; 8 positions agree with TRBD2. V gave up 0 bases and J gave up 2 bases; unmatched junction bases: 10. Germline-derived CDR1 and CDR2 are SGHAT and FQDESV (reference sequence). There are 18 residues in the CDR3. CDR3 in DNA: TGTGCCAGCAGCTTAGCCGTTGGAGTAGCGGGGTACACAGATACGCAGTATTTT. This encodes CASSLAVGVAGYTDTQYF.

The chain combines TRBV18 with TRBJ2-3, with D maybe TRBD2 (5 bases). Germline lookup yields CDR1 KGHSH and CDR2 LQKENI. Between the trimmed V and J ends, which lost 4 bases and 1 base, there was a span of 12 bases. CDR3 length: 15 amino acids. For the CDR3, the DNA is TGTGCCAGCTCACTAAATGCGGGCCGCACAGATACGCAGTATTTT. Translating gives CASSLNAGRTDTQYF.

This clone was recorded at least ten times. This CDR3 is also generated by other DNA sequences in the sample. The chain combines TRBV7-9 with TRBJ2-5; no firm D call. This CDR3 has 11 amino acids. CDR1 is SEHNR and CDR2 is FQNEAQ in the germline V gene (reference sequence). V was trimmed by 5 bases and J by 0 bases, leaving 1 base between them. CDR3 amino acids: CASSNQETQYF. CDR3 DNA: TGTGCCAGCAGCAACCAAGAGACCCAGTACTTC.

The chain employs TRBV27 and TRBJ1-4; D is unclear. CDR1 MNHEY and CDR2 SMNVEV come from the germline V gene (reference sequence). The CDR3 runs 15 residues. The V gene lost 6 bases and the J gene lost 8 bases, with 19 bases spanning the gap. In nucleotides, the CDR3 is TGTGCCAGCAGGCGGTCCGGGAGGGTTGGGGAAAAACTGTTTTTT. Translation gives CASRRSGRVGEKLFF.

This clone has ten or more counts. J is TRBJ1-2 and V is TRBV19; possible D gene TRBD1, 6 bases. The germline V gene has CDR1 LNHDA and CDR2 SQIVND (reference sequence). This CDR3 comprises 13 residues. V lost 6 bases and J 3 bases, leaving 11 bases between the germline ends. CDR3 coding DNA: TGTGCCAGTAGCCCCTCAGGGGACTATGGCTACACCTTC. Protein product: CASSPSGDYGYTF.

This clone was recorded at least ten times. The chain carries TRBV28 and TRBJ2-3; no firm D call. From germline, CDR1 is MDHEN and CDR2 SYDVKM. V lost 4 bases, J lost 0 bases, and 14 bases lay in between. This CDR3 spans 16 amino acids. CDR3 loop: CASSSRTTYSTDTQYF. In DNA, the CDR3 is TGTGCCAGCAGTTCTCGGACGACCTATAGCACAGATACGCAGTATTTT.

The rearrangement uses TRBV5-6 and TRBJ1-1; the D is unclear. Deletions cut 4 bases from V and 1 base from J, with 14 bases between. This CDR3 region has 15 residues. The V gene's germline CDR1 is SGHDT and CDR2 YYEEEE. The CDR3 coding sequence is TGTGCCAGCAGCATGAACCCACGGGGGAACACTGAAGCTTTCTTT. Its translation is CASSMNPRGNTEAFF.

The chain employs TRBV4-3 and TRBJ2-2, with D hard to call. Germline lookup yields CDR1 LGHNA and CDR2 YSLEER. Trimming pared 4 bases from V and 6 bases from J, leaving 6 bases between. The CDR3 is 12 amino acids. The CDR3 reads CASSRTPGELFF. Here the CDR3 DNA reads TGCGCCAGCAGCCGCACCCCCGGGGAGCTGTTTTTT.

This clone has ten or more counts. The gene calls are TRBV18 and TRBJ2-7, with D perhaps matching TRBD1 (5 bases). The CDR3 is made up of 12 amino acids. V shed 10 bases and J shed 3 bases, with 13 bases lying between them. Germline CDR1 KGHSH, CDR2 LQKENI. The CDR3 is CATADIHYEQYF. DNA for the CDR3: TGTGCCACCGCGGACATTCACTACGAGCAGTACTTC.

The CDR3 here is CATSIWMGDTEAFF. CDR3 sequence (DNA): TGTGCCACCAGCATTTGGATGGGGGACACTGAAGCTTTCTTT. The gene calls are TRBV15 and TRBJ1-1; D is perhaps TRBD1 (5 bases). Per germline, CDR1 LNHNV and CDR2 YYDKDF (reference sequence). Trimming pared 4 bases from V and 3 bases from J, leaving 12 bases between. CDR3 length equals 14 residues.

The genes are TRBV5-1 and TRBJ2-7, with 13 bases lining up with TRBD2. The CDR3 spans 14 residues. After removal of 5 bases from V and 6 bases from J, the junction contained 5 bases not matched to a gene. In germline, CDR1 is SGHRS, CDR2 YFSETQ. The CDR3 coding sequence is TGCGCCAGCAGTACTAGCGGGGGGGCGACCGAGCAGTACGTC. This encodes CASSTSGGATEQYV.

The J gene is TRBJ2-5, the V gene TRBV7-9; the D gene could be TRBD1 or TRBD2 (6 bases each). V lost 5 bases and J lost 1, with 14 bases in between. The CDR3 consists of 15 residues. Germline assignment: CDR1 SEHNR and CDR2 FQNEAQ (reference sequence). The CDR3 nucleotides read TGTGCCAGCAGCGAAGGGGGGACTCGCCAAGAGACCCAGTACTTC. As protein: CASSEGGTRQETQYF.

This chain links TRBV4-2 with TRBJ2-5; no definite D call. Germline CDR1 LGHNA, CDR2 YNFKEQ. CDR3 length: 16 residues. Trimming left V 1 base short and J 4 bases short, with 16 bases between. The CDR3 bases are TGTGCCAGCAGCCAAGGGACGACGGGCCGAGGAGAGACCCAGTACTTC. This gives the protein CASSQGTTGRGETQYF.

This clone was seen more than once but under ten times. CDR3 amino acids: CAISESPPENIQYF. CDR3 in DNA: TGTGCCATCAGTGAGTCCCCACCTGAAAACATTCAGTACTTC. The chain joins TRBV10-3 to TRBJ2-4, with D hard to call. Germline V gives CDR1 ENHRY, CDR2 SYGVKD. The V end lost 0 bases, the J end lost 5 bases, and 8 bases lay between the germline ends. The CDR3 consists of 14 residues.

Many counts were recorded for this clone. V usage is TRBV5-4 and J usage is TRBJ2-1; 8 bases map to TRBD1. The CDR3 spans 15 residues. The V segment lost 4 bases and the J segment 7 bases; nucleotides outside the gene matches: 10. Germline V gene sequence: CDR1 SGHNT, CDR2 YYREEE (reference sequence). The CDR3 DNA is TGTGCCAGCAGCACACACCAGGGGGCGCGTAATGAGCAGTTCTTC. Protein: CASSTHQGARNEQFF. The full variable domain, rest sourced from reference TRBV5-4 and TRBJ2-1, is ETGVTQSPTHLIKTRGQQVTLRCSSQSGHNTVSWYQQALGQGPQFIFQYYREEENGRGNFPPRFSGLQFPNYSSELNVNALELDDSALYLCASSTHQGARNEQFFGPGTRLTVL.

This clone was observed a handful of times. This sequence joins TRBV6-6 and TRBJ2-5; 11 bases align to TRBD2. The CDR3 runs 16 residues. CDR1 MNHNY and CDR2 SVGAGI come from the germline V gene (reference sequence). V gave up 0 bases and J gave up 3 bases; unmatched junction bases: 3. CDR3 coding DNA: TGTGCCAGCAGTTACTCGCCGACTAGCGGGGAAGAGACCCAGTACTTC. It specifies CASSYSPTSGEETQYF.